This T cell receptor (beta chain) was found in a study of T cell responses to AZD1222 COVID-19 vaccine. The germline V gene has CDR1 SGHRS and CDR2 YFSETQ. V shed 6 bases, J shed 3 bases, and the junction held 5 bases outside the gene matches. The CDR3 is 14 residues long. TCRdb keeps only in-frame clones here, not all; method: immunoSEQ multiplex PCR. The sample holds under 200,000 clones, over 90% seen once. The receptor's source is an adult in good health. This specimen was peripheral blood, taken on day 0 of AZD1222 vaccination. The chain uses TRBV5-1 and TRBJ1-4; 7 positions match TRBD1. The CDR3 reads CASMKTGSNEKLFF. The CDR3 DNA is TGCGCCAGCATGAAGACAGGGTCTAATGAAAAACTGTTTTTT.